The clone carrying this TCR beta chain is labeled as large. The source of the sample is a study of graft-versus-host responses after intestinal transplantation. At the level of the study: Following induction with anti-thymocyte globulin, all recipients were given tacrolimus and steroids for around three years.

The culture paired about 200,000 irradiated violet-dye-labeled stimulators with about 200,000 CFSE-labeled responders. Responder cells that were proliferating and CFSE-low, both CD3+CD4+ and CD3+CD8+, were sorted after the reaction. Only in-frame clones appear in the TCRdb table, and some are missing; sequencing was by immunoSEQ multiplex PCR. This sample has under 9,000 clones, with roughly a third found just once. General observations from the study: Graft-donor T cell macrochimerism in patients accompanied high graft-versus-host to host-versus-graft clonal ratios in allografts. Analysis identified GvH clones in recipient marrow, with some appearing first in ileum or blood.

CDR1 and CDR2 (germline): SEHNR, FQNEAQ (reference sequence). The CDR3 loop spans 13 amino acids. V lost 5 bases, J lost 2 bases, and 8 bases lay in between. This TCR was sampled from a human patient who was an organ donor for intestinal transplantation. The source was alloreactive CD8+ T cells from a mixed lymphocyte reaction culture, collected before transplantation. The subset: CFSE-low proliferating T cells sorted from roughly six-day pre-transplant mixed lymphocyte reaction (GvH or HvG direction). The chain is built from TRBV7-9 and TRBJ2-3, with D uncertain. CDR3 sequence: CASSLKSTDTQYF. The DNA for the CDR3 is TGTGCCAGCAGCCTAAAGTCCACAGATACGCAGTATTTT.